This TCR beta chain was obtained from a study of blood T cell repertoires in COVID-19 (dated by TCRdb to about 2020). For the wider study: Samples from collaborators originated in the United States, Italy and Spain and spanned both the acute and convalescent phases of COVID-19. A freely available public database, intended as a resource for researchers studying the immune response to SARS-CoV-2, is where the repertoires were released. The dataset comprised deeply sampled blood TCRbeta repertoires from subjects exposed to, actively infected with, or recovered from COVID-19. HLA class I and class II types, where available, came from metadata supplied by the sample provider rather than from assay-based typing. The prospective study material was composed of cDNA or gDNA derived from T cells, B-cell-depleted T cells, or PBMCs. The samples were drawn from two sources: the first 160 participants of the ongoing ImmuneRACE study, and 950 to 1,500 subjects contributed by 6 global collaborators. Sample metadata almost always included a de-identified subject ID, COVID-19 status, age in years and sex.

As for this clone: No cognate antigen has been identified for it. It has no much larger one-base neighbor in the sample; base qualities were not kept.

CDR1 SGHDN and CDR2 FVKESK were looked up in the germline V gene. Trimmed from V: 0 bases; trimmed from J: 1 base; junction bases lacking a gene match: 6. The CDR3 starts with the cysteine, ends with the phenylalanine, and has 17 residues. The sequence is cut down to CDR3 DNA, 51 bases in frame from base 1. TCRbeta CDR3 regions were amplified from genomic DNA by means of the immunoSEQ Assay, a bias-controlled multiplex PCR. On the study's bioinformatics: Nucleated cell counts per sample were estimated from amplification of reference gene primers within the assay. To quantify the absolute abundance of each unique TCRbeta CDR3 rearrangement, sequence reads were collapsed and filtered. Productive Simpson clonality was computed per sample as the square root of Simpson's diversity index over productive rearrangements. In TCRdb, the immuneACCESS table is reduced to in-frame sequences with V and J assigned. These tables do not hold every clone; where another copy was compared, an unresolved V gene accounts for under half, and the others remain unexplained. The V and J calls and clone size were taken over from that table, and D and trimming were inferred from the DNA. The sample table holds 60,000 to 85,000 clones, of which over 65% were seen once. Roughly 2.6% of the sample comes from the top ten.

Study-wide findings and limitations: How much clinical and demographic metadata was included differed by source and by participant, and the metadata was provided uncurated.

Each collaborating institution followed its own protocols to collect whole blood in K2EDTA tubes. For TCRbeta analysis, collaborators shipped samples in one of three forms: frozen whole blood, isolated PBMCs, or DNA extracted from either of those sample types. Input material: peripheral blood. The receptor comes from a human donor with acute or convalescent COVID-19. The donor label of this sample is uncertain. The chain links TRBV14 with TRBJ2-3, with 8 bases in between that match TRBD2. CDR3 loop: CASSQDRGGRGTDTQYF. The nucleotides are TGTGCCAGCAGCCAAGATCGCGGGGGGCGTGGCACAGATACGCAGTATTTT.